This TCR beta chain was recovered during a study of blood T cells in healthy people across ages. The length of the CDR3 is 14 residues. Germline V lookup: CDR1 MGHDK, CDR2 SYGVNS. The V end lost 6 bases, the J end lost 8 bases, and 14 bases lay between the germline ends. Each donor gave ten milliliters of peripheral blood. Primed by a sample-barcoded 5' primer and a J-beta primer mix, a second PCR proceeded for about 6 to 11 cycles. All cDNA molecules were each tagged by a template-switch adaptor with 12 random nucleotides. TCRdb redid the calling of the 5' RACE reads with MiXCR, one entry per CDR3 protein. This sample has roughly 860,000 distinct CDR3 sequences, with around 62% found just once. On this clonotype: The antigen is not known.

Whole-study findings and limits: Observed TCR beta diversity per million T cells went down as age went up. This fall followed a roughly linear course with age. Any conclusive comparison of naive versus antigen-experienced cells was prevented by using unsorted PBMCs.

The sequenced sample consisted of blood. This chain uses TRBV25-1 with TRBJ1-6, with D possibly TRBD1 on 6 matching bases. This clonotype was obtained from a man aged 30-40 years in good health. CDR3 nucleotides: TGTGCCAGCAGAACAGGGCCTTTGGATTCACCCCTCCACTTT. It encodes CASRTGPLDSPLHF.